This paragraph covers one T cell receptor beta chain sequence. This clonotype was counted many times. Its recognized antigen is unknown. Base-call qualities are not available, and no considerably larger clone is one nucleotide away. These data originate in a study of T cells in Graves' hyperthyroidism and ophthalmopathy (dated by TCRdb to between 2018 and 2020). Broadly, across the study: Peripheral blood was collected at initial diagnosis, before any treatment. For training and testing, the 100 or so patients in the discovery cohort were randomly divided in a 7:3 ratio. According to the paper, TCR Vbeta CDR3 sequencing was carried out on some 140 peripheral blood samples, which came from fewer than 50 ophthalmopathy, approximately 78 hyperthyroidism and roughly 17 progressor patients. After blood sampling, hyperthyroidism patients were treated with methimazole at a starting dose of 30 mg daily, and ophthalmopathy patients were treated with high-dose intravenous methylprednisolone. To identify TCR V-J signatures that set the groups apart, the researchers used a discovery cohort of 95 to 100 patients, made up of 40 to 45 with Graves' ophthalmopathy and about 59 with stable Graves' hyperthyroidism. An independent validation cohort of under 20 hyperthyroidism patients and approximately 16 patients who later progressed to ophthalmopathy tested prospective prediction of ophthalmopathy. In roughly six Graves' hyperthyroidism patients, the study also compared T-cell repertoires from thyroid tissue with T-cell repertoires from blood.

The TCR beta CDR3 regions were amplified from RNA transcripts. The first round of RT-PCR for the TCR CDR3 was performed with the HTBI primer set and the Qiagen OneStep RT-PCR kit. The libraries were constructed in a second round of multiplex PCR and then size-selected and purified. Sequencing of the libraries was done on an Illumina HiSeq2000 using paired-end 100 bp reads. In the paper's pipeline: SOAPnuke was used to process the raw data, removing reads that contained adapters or uncalled bases, had a mean Phred below 15, or lacked an exact match to the constant primer or identifier. High-quality paired reads were merged using COPE v1.2.5, and each unique nucleotide sequence was defined as a clonotype. Clonotypes were aligned to IMGT TRBV, TRBD and TRBJ reference segments using MiTCR v1.1. Only V-J combinations with frequency above 0.0001, covering 99.2% of repertoires, were analysed. A TCS score was defined as the ratio of F50 (clonal expansion) to E x V (chaos), with BLOSUM62-based TCRdist applied between CDR3 peptides within each V-J. Welch's t-statistics and random forest reduced just over 500 V-J features to 13, which were used in a naive Bayes classifier (R e1071). TCRdb redid the processing of the public reads, applying fastp at Q25 and MiXCR, and retained in-frame beta chains. Each record represents a unique CDR3 protein, reported with the most common genes and DNA among its rows. The V and J calls follow TCRdb's processing rather than the paper's. The sample table records about 380,000 distinct CDR3 sequences; around an eighth of these occur just once. The ten most abundant clones make up 20% of the sample.

Results and caveats for the whole study, not just this receptor: In validation, progression to ophthalmopathy was predicted by the model with nearly 71% sensitivity and 72.22% specificity, a median of approximately 6.5 months before onset. Ophthalmopathy was separated from stable hyperthyroidism by a 13 V-J signature model, with 87.88% sensitivity and roughly 81% specificity obtained in cross-validation and 80%/75% obtained in testing. Most expanded thyroid clonotypes (frequency above 0.001) were also found in blood, which suggests that blood repertoires may mirror thyroid immune responses. Sample size was not statistically predetermined, and investigators were not blinded to group allocation.

Hyperthyroidism patients were aged 18 to 65 years and newly diagnosed, with disease duration of less than 2 months. Exclusion was applied to patients with uncontrolled infections, other autoimmune diseases, pregnancy or lactation. Diagnoses were established on the basis of clinical symptoms, serum thyroxine and TRAb, thyroid ultrasound, and orbital computed tomography. Blood from progressor patients was collected at the time of first diagnosis with hyperthyroidism, before any ophthalmopathy symptoms had appeared. Ficoll-Paque density gradient centrifugation was used to isolate PBMCs from around 10 ml of fresh peripheral blood. Progressor patients were first diagnosed with Graves' hyperthyroidism and then developed ophthalmopathy during follow-up. Trizol reagent was used to extract total RNA, and RNA quality was then checked on an Agilent 2100 Bioanalyzer. Sequenced: blood. The receptor's source is a man aged 30-40 years with Graves' hyperthyroidism that later progressed to Graves' ophthalmopathy.

The DNA sequence is as follows: TGTGCCAGCAGTCGACTAGCGGAGAGCACAGATACGCAGTATTTT. The translation is CASSRLAESTDTQYF. The chain employs TRBV6-1 and TRBJ2-3; 9 central nucleotides agree with TRBD2. V is pruned by 5 bases and J by 0 bases, leaving 3 bases of the junction without a gene match. The germline V gene yields MNHNS for CDR1 and SASEGT for CDR2. The CDR3, cysteine through phenylalanine, is 15 amino acids long. Just CDR3 DNA is preserved here, 45 bases in frame from base 1.